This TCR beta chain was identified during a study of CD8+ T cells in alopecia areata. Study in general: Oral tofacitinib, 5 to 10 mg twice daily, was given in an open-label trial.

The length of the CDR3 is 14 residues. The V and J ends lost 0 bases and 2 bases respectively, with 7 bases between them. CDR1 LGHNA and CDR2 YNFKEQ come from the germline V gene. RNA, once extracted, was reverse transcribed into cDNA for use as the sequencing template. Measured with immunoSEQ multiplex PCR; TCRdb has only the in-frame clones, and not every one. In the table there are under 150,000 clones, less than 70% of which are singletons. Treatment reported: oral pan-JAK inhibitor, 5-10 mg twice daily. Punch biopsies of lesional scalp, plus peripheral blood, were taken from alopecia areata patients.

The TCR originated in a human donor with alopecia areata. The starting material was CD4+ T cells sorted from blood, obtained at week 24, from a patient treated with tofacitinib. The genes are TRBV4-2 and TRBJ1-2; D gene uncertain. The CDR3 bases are TGTGCCAGCAGCCAAGACGGCAGAAACTATGGCTACACCTTC. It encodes CASSQDGRNYGYTF.